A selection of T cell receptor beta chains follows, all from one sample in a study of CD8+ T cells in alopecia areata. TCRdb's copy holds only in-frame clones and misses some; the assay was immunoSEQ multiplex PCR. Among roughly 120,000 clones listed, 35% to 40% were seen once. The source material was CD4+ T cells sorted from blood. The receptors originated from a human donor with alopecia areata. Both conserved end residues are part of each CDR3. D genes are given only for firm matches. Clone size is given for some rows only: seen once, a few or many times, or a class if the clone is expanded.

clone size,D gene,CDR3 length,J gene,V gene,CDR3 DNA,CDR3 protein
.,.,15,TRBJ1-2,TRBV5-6,TGTGCCAGCAGCTCGATCGGGGGCCCTAACTATGGCTACACCTTC,CASSSIGGPNYGYTF
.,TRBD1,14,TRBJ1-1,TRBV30,TGTGCCTGGAGTAAAGGGGGCGGGAACACTGAAGCTTTCTTT,CAWSKGGGNTEAFF
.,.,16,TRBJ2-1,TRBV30,TGTGCCTGGAGTGTACAACCCGGCAGGGGGGCCCCTGGGCAGTTCTTC,CAWSVQPGRGAPGQFF
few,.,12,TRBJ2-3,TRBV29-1,TGCAGCGTCCAGGTTTCCACAGATACGCAGTATTTT,CSVQVSTDTQYF
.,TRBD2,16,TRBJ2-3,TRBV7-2,TGTGCCAGCAGCTTAGTCGCGGGAGAGGGTACAGATACGCAGTATTTT,CASSLVAGEGTDTQYF
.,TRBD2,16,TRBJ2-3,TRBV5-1,TGCGCCAGCAGCTTGGTGATAGCGGGAGGGGCAGATACGCAGTATTTT,CASSLVIAGGADTQYF
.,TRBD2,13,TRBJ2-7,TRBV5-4,TGTGCCAGCAGCTTGGGGGGAGGGACCGAGCAGTACTTC,CASSLGGGTEQYF
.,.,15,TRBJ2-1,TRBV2,TGTGCCAGCAGTGAAGAGACAGCCTCCTACAATGAGCAGTTCTTC,CASSEETASYNEQFF
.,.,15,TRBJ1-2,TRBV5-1,TGCGCCAGCAGCTTGATCCAGGGCGGTGACTATGGCTACACCTTC,CASSLIQGGDYGYTF
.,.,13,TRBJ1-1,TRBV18,TGTGCCAGCTCGGGGGGCCCGAACACTGAAGCTTTCTTT,CASSGGPNTEAFF
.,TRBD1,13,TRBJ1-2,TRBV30,TGTGCCTGGAGTCGGGACAGGCTCTATGGCTACACCTTC,CAWSRDRLYGYTF
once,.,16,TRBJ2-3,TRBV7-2,TGTGCCAGCAGGACCGGGGGCGGGAGAATCACAGATACGCAGTATTTT,CASRTGGGRITDTQYF
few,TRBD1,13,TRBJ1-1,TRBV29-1,TGCAGCGTTGAACAGGGGGCCAACACTGAAGCTTTCTTT,CSVEQGANTEAFF
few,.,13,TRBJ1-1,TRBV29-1,TGCAGCGTTGCAAGGGTTGAGGGCACTGAAGCTTTCTTT,CSVARVEGTEAFF
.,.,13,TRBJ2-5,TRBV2,TGTGCCAGCAGTGAGACTAATCCGGAGACCCAGTACTTC,CASSETNPETQYF
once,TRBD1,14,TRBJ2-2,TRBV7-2,TGTGCCAGCAGCTTCAGGGGGCAGGGCGGGGAGCTGTTTTTT,CASSFRGQGGELFF
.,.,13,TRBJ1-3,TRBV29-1,TGCAGCGTTGTGTCCAGGGACCGAAACACCATATATTTT,CSVVSRDRNTIYF
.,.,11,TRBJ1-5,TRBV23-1,TGCGCCAGCAGACTGGATCAGCCCCAGCATTTT,CASRLDQPQHF
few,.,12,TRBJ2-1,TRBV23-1,TGCGCCAGCAGCGGGGTCTACAATGAGCAGTTCTTC,CASSGVYNEQFF
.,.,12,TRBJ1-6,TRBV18,TGTGCCAGCCGTCCCGAAGGCTCACCCCTCCACTTT,CASRPEGSPLHF
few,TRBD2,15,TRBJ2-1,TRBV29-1,TGCAGCGTGCAAGTGGGACTATCATCCTACAATGAGCAGTTCTTC,CSVQVGLSSYNEQFF
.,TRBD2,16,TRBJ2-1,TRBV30,TGTGCCTGGAGTGTTTCGAGGACTAGCGGAACAAATGAGCAGTTCTTC,CAWSVSRTSGTNEQFF
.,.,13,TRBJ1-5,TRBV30,TGTGCCTGGAGTTTAGGGATAAATCAGCCCCAGCATTTT,CAWSLGINQPQHF
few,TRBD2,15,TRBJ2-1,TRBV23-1,TGCGCCAGCACTGGGAACGGGAGGCTGGAAAATGAGCAGTTCTTC,CASTGNGRLENEQFF
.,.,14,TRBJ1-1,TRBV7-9,TGTGCCAGCAGCCCTCTGATAGGGAACACTGAAGCTTTCTTT,CASSPLIGNTEAFF
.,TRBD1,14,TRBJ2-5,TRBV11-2,TGTGCCAGCACCACAGGGGGAGCAGCGGAGACCCAGTACTTC,CASTTGGAAETQYF
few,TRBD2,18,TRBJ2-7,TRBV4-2,TGTGCCAGCAGCCAAGACGGACTTGGACTAGCGGGGCAGAGGGAGCAGTACTTC,CASSQDGLGLAGQREQYF
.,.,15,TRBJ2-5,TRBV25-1,TGTGCCAGCAAGTCGGGGGGCGCGCGAACTGAGACCCAGTACTTC,CASKSGGARTETQYF
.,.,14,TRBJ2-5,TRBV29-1,TGCAGCGTTCGGATGAAGGTCCGACAAGAGACCCAGTACTTC,CSVRMKVRQETQYF
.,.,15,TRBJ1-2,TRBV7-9,TGTGCCAGCAGCTTATTGTCAGGGGCCAACTATGGCTACACCTTC,CASSLLSGANYGYTF
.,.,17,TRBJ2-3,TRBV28,TGTGCCAGCAATTCTCCTTCCCGGGCCGAGGGCACAGATACGCAGTATTTT,CASNSPSRAEGTDTQYF
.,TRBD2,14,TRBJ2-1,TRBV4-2,TGTGCCAGCAGCCGGGGAGGGGCCGGGGATGAGCAGTTCTTC,CASSRGGAGDEQFF
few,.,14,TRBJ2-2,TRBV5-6,TGTGCCAGCAGCTTCGGACCGAACACCGGGGAGCTGTTTTTT,CASSFGPNTGELFF
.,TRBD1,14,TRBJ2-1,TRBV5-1,TGCGCCAGCTATAAGACAGGGTGGGGTGATGAGCAGTTCTTC,CASYKTGWGDEQFF
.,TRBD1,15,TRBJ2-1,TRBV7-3,TGTGCCAGCAGCTTGGACAGGGGACCTTACAATGAGCAGTTCTTC,CASSLDRGPYNEQFF
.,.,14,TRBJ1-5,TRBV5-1,TGCGCCAGCAGCCTGACCGGGGACGATCAGCCCCAGCATTTT,CASSLTGDDQPQHF
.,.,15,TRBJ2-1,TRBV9,TGTGCCAGCACCCCGCCAGGCCTGTCCTACAATGAGCAGTTCTTC,CASTPPGLSYNEQFF
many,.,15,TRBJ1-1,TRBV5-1,TGCGCCAGCAGCTTTGGGAACACAGGGAACACTGAAGCTTTCTTT,CASSFGNTGNTEAFF